Detailed here is one T cell receptor beta chain. The antigen is undetermined. J lost 5 bases, V lost 5 bases, and 11 bases had no gene match. The CDR3 extends over 15 amino acids. From germline, CDR1 is KGHSH and CDR2 LQKENI. This sample stems from a study of cytomegalovirus exposure and HLA in healthy donors. Looking at the study overall: A prior analysis found 117 million unique TCR beta sequences from approximately 200 million T cells.

60 Vbeta and 13 Jbeta primers were used in PCR. Libraries were prepared by immunoSEQ multiplex PCR; TCRdb keeps only in-frame clonotypes and omits some of them. Of more than 100,000 clones in the sample, about 62% were seen once. Each of the donors was a healthy bone marrow donor. Likely unrecorded immune exposures existed in these nominally healthy donors. Study conclusions and caveats: Certain indistinguishable V segments, among them TRBV6-2 and TRBV6-3, were excluded.

The TCR was taken from a woman aged 40 to 50 in good health and CMV-seropositive. Input material: PBMCs. The rearrangement joins TRBV18 to TRBJ2-5, with TRBD1 matching 7 bases. The CDR3 reads CASSAGTEGWETQYF. DNA for the CDR3: TGTGCCAGCTCAGCCGGGACAGAAGGGTGGGAGACCCAGTACTTC.